The rows below give T cell receptor beta chains drawn from one sample of a study of cytomegalovirus exposure and HLA in healthy donors. TCRdb's table, derived via immunoSEQ multiplex PCR, lists solely in-frame clones and lacks some. The sample lists some 260,000 clones, roughly 87% occurring once. Sequencing was carried out using PBMCs. Source of these receptors: a man younger than 35 in good health and CMV-seropositive. CDR3s include the opening cysteine and the closing phenylalanine or tryptophan. D genes are given only for firm matches. Rows may omit the clone size; those that give it use once, few, many or a size class.

14,TRBJ1-1,TRBV6-5,.,once,CASTNGEGDPEAFF,TGTGCCAGCACCAACGGGGAGGGCGACCCTGAAGCTTTCTTT
16,TRBJ1-2,TRBV7-2,.,.,CASRPFQRGEVYGYTF,TGTGCCAGCAGGCCGTTTCAAAGGGGCGAGGTCTATGGCTACACCTTC
16,TRBJ1-2,TRBV12-5,TRBD1,few,CASGLGTRDSPYGYTF,TGTGCTAGTGGTTTGGGAACCCGGGACAGCCCCTATGGCTACACCTTC
13,TRBJ1-2,TRBV6-1,.,few,CASSPGPLGGYTF,TGTGCCAGCAGCCCGGGGCCTCTCGGCGGCTACACCTTC
20,TRBJ2-6,TRBV7-6,TRBD1,once,CASSLRANPGQGTGANVLTF,TGTGCCAGCAGCTTAAGGGCCAACCCGGGACAGGGGACTGGGGCCAACGTCCTGACTTTC
14,TRBJ1-1,TRBV18,TRBD1,many,CASSPTGAGTEAFF,TGTGCCAGCTCACCCACAGGGGCGGGCACTGAAGCTTTCTTT
14,TRBJ2-7,TRBV5-4,TRBD2,.,CASSYGLDIYEQYF,TGTGCCAGCAGCTATGGACTAGATATCTACGAGCAGTACTTC
14,TRBJ1-4,TRBV5-5,.,.,CASSLEPSGEKLFF,TGTGCCAGCAGCTTGGAACCCTCAGGGGAAAAACTGTTTTTT
14,TRBJ2-5,TRBV6-1,TRBD1,.,CASSEPDRARTQYF,TGTGCCAGCAGTGAACCGGACAGGGCTAGGACCCAGTACTTC
14,TRBJ2-7,TRBV18,TRBD1,.,CASSRDRDSYEQYF,TGTGCCAGCTCACGCGACAGGGATTCCTACGAGCAGTACTTC
13,TRBJ1-2,TRBV7-9,.,.,CASSPGSNYGYTF,TGTGCCAGCAGCCCGGGGTCTAACTATGGCTACACCTTC
14,TRBJ1-5,TRBV6-6,.,.,CASSLAGNNQPQHF,TGTGCCAGCAGTTTGGCGGGAAATAATCAGCCCCAGCATTTT
15,TRBJ2-5,TRBV28,TRBD2,.,CASRGTSGFWETQYF,TGTGCCAGTAGAGGGACTAGCGGGTTCTGGGAGACCCAGTACTTC
13,TRBJ1-1,TRBV5-6,.,.,CASSLGPHTEAFF,TGTGCCAGCAGCTTGGGACCGCACACTGAAGCTTTCTTT
12,TRBJ2-2,TRBV7-9,.,.,CASSLMTGELFF,TGTGCCAGCAGCTTAATGACCGGGGAGCTGTTTTTT
16,TRBJ2-5,TRBV14,TRBD1,.,CASSQTGAWYQETQYF,TGTGCCAGCAGCCAAACAGGGGCCTGGTACCAAGAGACCCAGTACTTC
15,TRBJ2-6,TRBV9,.,.,CASSRGGSGANVLTF,TGTGCCAGCAGCCGAGGGGGTTCTGGGGCCAACGTCCTGACTTTC
15,TRBJ2-3,TRBV11-3,.,once,CASSFTGAPRDTQYF,TGTGCCAGCAGCTTCACGGGCGCTCCCCGGGATACGCAGTATTTT
15,TRBJ2-7,TRBV28,TRBD1,.,CASSLRGTGGNEQYF,TGTGCCAGCAGCCTCCGCGGGACAGGGGGCAACGAGCAGTACTTC
14,TRBJ2-7,TRBV7-6,.,.,CASSSGAGRYEQYF,TGTGCCAGCAGCTCCGGGGCTGGGAGATACGAGCAGTACTTC
14,TRBJ2-3,TRBV30,TRBD1,.,CAWNTGGSTDTQYF,TGTGCCTGGAACACAGGGGGGAGCACAGATACGCAGTATTTT
10,TRBJ1-1,TRBV6-5,.,.,CASTDTEAFF,TGTGCCAGCACCGACACCGAAGCTTTCTTT
15,TRBJ2-7,TRBV30,.,.,CAWSVPPWTSGEQYF,TGTGCCTGGAGTGTCCCCCCGTGGACCTCCGGGGAGCAGTACTTC
12,TRBJ2-1,TRBV6-1,TRBD2,.,CASSDLAGEQFF,TGTGCCAGCAGTGACCTAGCGGGAGAGCAGTTCTTC
15,TRBJ2-5,TRBV5-1,TRBD1,.,CASSLAGTGKETQYF,TGCGCCAGCAGCTTAGCCGGGACAGGGAAAGAGACCCAGTACTTC
14,TRBJ2-3,TRBV18,.,.,CASYSSGSTDTQYF,TGTGCCAGCTACTCTAGTGGCAGCACAGATACGCAGTATTTT
14,TRBJ2-7,TRBV9,.,.,CASSFKDRSYEQYF,TGTGCCAGCAGCTTTAAAGACAGATCCTACGAGCAGTACTTC
15,TRBJ1-2,TRBV28,.,.,CASSLSGGWGDGYTF,TGTGCCAGCAGTTTATCGGGAGGGTGGGGTGATGGCTACACCTTC
16,TRBJ1-2,TRBV7-2,.,.,CASSSGYRVNSFGYTF,TGTGCCAGCAGCAGCGGGTACAGGGTGAATTCGTTTGGCTACACCTTC
16,TRBJ1-3,TRBV19,TRBD1,.,CASSSPGQGPGNTIYF,TGTGCCAGTAGTTCTCCGGGACAGGGACCTGGAAACACCATATATTTT
13,TRBJ1-2,TRBV7-2,TRBD1,.,CASSLEGAGRYTF,TGTGCCAGCAGCTTAGAGGGGGCAGGGCGGTACACCTTC
13,TRBJ2-7,TRBV4-1,.,.,CASSTQWAYEQYF,TGCGCCAGCAGCACCCAGTGGGCCTACGAGCAGTACTTC
14,TRBJ1-2,TRBV28,TRBD1,.,CASILTGGAKGYTF,TGTGCCAGCATCCTCACAGGGGGCGCGAAAGGCTACACCTTC
11,TRBJ1-1,TRBV20-1,TRBD1,few,CSAKLGQGAFF,TGCAGTGCTAAACTTGGACAGGGGGCTTTCTTT
10,TRBJ2-1,TRBV20-1,.,.,CSAVRREQFF,TGCAGTGCCGTCAGGCGGGAGCAGTTCTTC
13,TRBJ1-5,TRBV27,TRBD1,once,CASRPQGGSPQHF,TGTGCCAGCAGACCCCAGGGGGGATCGCCCCAGCATTTT
17,TRBJ2-1,TRBV29-1,TRBD2,.,CSVAPTSVPPCGNEQFF,TGCAGCGTTGCCCCGACTAGCGTACCTCCTTGTGGGAATGAGCAGTTCTTC
19,TRBJ2-1,TRBV5-1,TRBD1,.,CASSRRDRMDTAVTDEQFF,TGCGCCAGCAGCCGAAGGGACAGGATGGACACGGCGGTGACCGATGAGCAGTTCTTC
14,TRBJ1-5,TRBV30,.,.,CAWTPGYSNQPQHF,TGTGCCTGGACACCCGGATATAGCAATCAGCCCCAGCATTTT
15,TRBJ2-7,TRBV28,.,.,CASTTDGQRAYEQYF,TGTGCCAGCACCACCGACGGGCAACGAGCCTACGAGCAGTACTTC
14,TRBJ1-1,TRBV12-5,.,.,CASGRDSRDPEAFF,TGTGCTAGTGGGCGGGACTCACGGGATCCTGAAGCTTTCTTT
12,TRBJ2-7,TRBV6-1,.,.,CASSGPEDEQYF,TGTGCCAGCAGCGGACCAGAGGACGAGCAGTACTTC
13,TRBJ2-1,TRBV4-3,.,.,CASSPGLRNEQFF,TGCGCCAGCAGCCCGGGACTTCGCAATGAGCAGTTCTTC
13,TRBJ1-2,TRBV19,.,.,CASSPGQNYGYTF,TGTGCCAGTAGTCCTGGACAGAACTATGGCTACACCTTC
14,TRBJ1-5,TRBV6-6,.,few,CASNNRFLNQPQHF,TGTGCCAGCAACAACAGGTTCCTCAATCAGCCCCAGCATTTT
15,TRBJ1-2,TRBV6-1,.,few,CASSAWRSSNYGYTF,TGTGCCAGCAGTGCCTGGAGGTCCTCTAACTATGGCTACACCTTC
14,TRBJ1-3,TRBV5-4,.,.,CASSIQSSGNTIYF,TGTGCCAGCAGCATTCAGAGCTCTGGAAACACCATATATTTT
16,TRBJ2-2,TRBV18,.,once,CASSPRSSVDTGELFF,TGTGCCAGCTCACCACGATCTTCAGTAGACACCGGGGAGCTGTTTTTT
16,TRBJ2-1,TRBV29-1,TRBD2,once,CSVERLYASGGNEQFF,TGCAGCGTTGAAAGGTTGTATGCTAGCGGGGGAAATGAGCAGTTCTTC
15,TRBJ1-5,TRBV27,.,.,CASSPGTDSNQPQHF,TGTGCCAGCAGTCCTGGGACGGATAGCAATCAGCCCCAGCATTTT
15,TRBJ1-5,TRBV19,.,.,CASSPGGAGNQPQHF,TGTGCCAGTAGTCCCGGCGGGGCCGGCAATCAGCCCCAGCATTTT
12,TRBJ2-1,TRBV15,.,.,CATRGLPNEQFF,TGTGCCACCAGGGGGCTCCCTAACGAGCAGTTCTTC